These 22 T cell receptor beta chains came from one sample sequenced in a study of cytomegalovirus exposure and HLA in healthy donors. PCR was performed using 60 Vbeta and 13 Jbeta primers. Clones were read by immunoSEQ multiplex PCR, and TCRdb kept only the in-frame ones, dropping some. The sample includes approximately 150,000 clones, 60% to 80% of them seen just once. Sequencing was done on a sample of PBMCs. The receptors come from a woman aged 25-40 years in good health and CMV-seronegative.

The CDR3 is CASSLRQSYNSPLHF. The CDR3 DNA follows: TGTGCCAGCAGCTTAAGACAGTCTTATAATTCACCCCTCCACTTT. The V and J genes are TRBV7-8 and TRBJ1-6; TRBD1 might be the D (5 bases). The CDR3 loop spans 15 amino acids. Trimming cost V 2 bases and J 4 bases, with 9 bases left between them. From germline, CDR1 is SGHVS and CDR2 FQNEAQ.

V gene TRBV2 combines with J gene TRBJ1-4, with 8 bases lining up with TRBD1. After removal of 4 bases from V and 7 bases from J, the junction contained 5 bases not matched to a gene. Germline V lookup: CDR1 SNHLY, CDR2 FYNNEI. The CDR3 totals 14 residues. CDR3 amino acids: CASSVRTGSEKLFF. In nucleotides, the CDR3 is TGTGCCAGCAGTGTGAGGACAGGGAGTGAAAAACTGTTTTTT.

V usage is TRBV6-1 and J usage is TRBJ1-1; no clear D gene. The ends were cut back, 4 bases at V and 3 bases at J, with 9 bases in the middle. CDR1 is MNHNS and CDR2 is SASEGT in the germline V gene. CDR3 length: 13 amino acids. The CDR3 DNA is TGTGCCAGCAGTGCGGGTTTCGACACTGAAGCTTTCTTT. This encodes CASSAGFDTEAFF.

This chain links TRBV18 with TRBJ1-1; 7 bases line up with TRBD1. The trim removed 5 bases at V and 0 bases at J, leaving 6 bases unmatched. Germline V CDR1 and CDR2: KGHSH, LQKENI. The CDR3 runs 15 residues. The CDR3 loop is CASSKRTGMNTEAFF. CDR3 in DNA: TGTGCCAGCTCAAAAAGGACAGGCATGAACACTGAAGCTTTCTTT.

V is TRBV5-6 and J is TRBJ2-1; 8 positions match TRBD2. V gave up 0 bases and J gave up 9 bases; unmatched junction bases: 8. The CDR3 extends over 15 amino acids. From germline, CDR1 is SGHDT and CDR2 YYEEEE. CDR3 bases: TGTGCCAGCAGCTTGGCGGGGGGGGTTTGGACTGAGCAGTTCTTC. It specifies CASSLAGGVWTEQFF.

This chain connects TRBV5-5 to TRBJ1-2; D is ambiguous. With 2 bases removed from V and 4 bases from J, the gap between germline ends came to 12 bases. The CDR3 spans 14 residues. CDR1 SGHKS and CDR2 YYEKEE come from the germline V gene (reference sequence). The CDR3 sequence is CASSLFGEPYGYTF. The CDR3 coding sequence is TGTGCCAGCAGCTTATTCGGTGAGCCCTATGGCTACACCTTC.

This sequence joins TRBV7-9 and TRBJ1-2; 8 nucleotides line up with TRBD1. This CDR3 region has 15 residues. CDR1 is SEHNR, CDR2 FQNEAQ, per germline (reference sequence). The junction had 6 bases not matched to a gene; V was cut back by 5 bases and J by 1 base. The CDR3 region is CASSEGQGFNYGYTF. The CDR3 DNA reads TGTGCCAGCAGCGAAGGACAGGGATTTAACTATGGCTACACCTTC.

This clone occurred a few times. The V and J genes are TRBV5-1 and TRBJ2-3; D gene ambiguous. This CDR3 has 12 residues. V dropped 3 bases and J dropped 2 bases, with 4 bases sitting between them. CDR1 and CDR2 from the germline V gene are SGHRS and YFSETQ. DNA for the CDR3: TGCGCCAGCAGCTCCATCACAGATACGCAGTATTTT. This gives the protein CASSSITDTQYF.

CDR3 residues: CASSKQARYEQYF. Written as DNA, the CDR3 is TGCGCCAGCAGCAAACAGGCCCGTTACGAGCAGTACTTC. The rearrangement joins TRBV5-1 to TRBJ2-7; D perhaps matches TRBD1 (5 bases). The V end was cut by 4 bases, the J end by 4 bases, with 12 bases between. Germline V gene lookup returns CDR1 SGHRS and CDR2 YFSETQ. The CDR3 is 13 residues long.

This clone was detected only once. The chain couples TRBV7-7 to TRBJ2-1, with 8 bases aligning to TRBD1. The junction had 5 bases not matched to a gene; V was cut back by 3 bases and J by 7 bases. Germline-derived CDR1 and CDR2 are SSHAT and FNYEAQ (reference sequence). The CDR3 is 14 residues long. In DNA, the CDR3 is TGTGCCAGCAGCTTGGGACAGGCAACAAATGAGCAGTTCTTC. This encodes CASSLGQATNEQFF. The entire variable domain, with the rest obtained from reference TRBV7-7 and TRBJ2-1, is as follows: GAGVSQSPRYKVTKRGQDVTLRCDPISSHATLYWYQQALGQGPEFLTYFNYEAQPDKSGLPSDRFSAERPEGSISTLTIQRTEQRDSAMYRCASSLGQATNEQFFGPGTRLTVL.

The chain employs TRBV5-1 and TRBJ2-7, with D possibly being TRBD2 (5 bases). CDR3 length: 15 residues. Germline values: CDR1 SGHRS, CDR2 YFSETQ. Trimming took off 1 base at V and 0 bases at J, with 11 bases between the two ends. In nucleotides, the CDR3 is TGCGCCAGCAGCTTGTTGGACTCAAGCTCCTACGAGCAGTACTTC. Protein sequence: CASSLLDSSSYEQYF.

The V gene is TRBV5-6, the J gene TRBJ1-1, with D possibly TRBD1 on 6 matching bases. Germline CDR1 reads SGHDT; CDR2 reads YYEEEE. This CDR3 spans 15 amino acids. The V end lost 4 bases, the J end lost 1 base, and 14 bases lay between the germline ends. As DNA, the CDR3 is TGTGCCAGCAGCCGGTATCTGGGACAGAACACTGAAGCTTTCTTT. As protein: CASSRYLGQNTEAFF.

This chain joins TRBV19 and TRBJ1-1; 12 positions match TRBD1. The V gene's germline CDR1 is LNHDA and CDR2 SQIVND (reference sequence). The CDR3 runs 16 residues. J lost 6 bases, V lost 3 bases, and 8 bases had no gene match. CDR3 residues: CASSMVGTGGNAEAFF. In DNA, the CDR3 is TGTGCCAGTAGTATGGTCGGGACAGGGGGCAACGCTGAAGCTTTCTTT.

Concerning this clone itself: An end of the junction differs from the germline gene, which may be a read error. The chain joins TRBV27 to TRBJ1-1; weak D call: TRBD1 (6 bases). This CDR3 is built from 13 residues. Per germline, CDR1 MNHEY and CDR2 SMNVEV (reference sequence). The CDR3 DNA is TGTGACAGCAGCCTATCAGGGGTTTCTGAAGCTTTCTTT. Protein sequence: CDSSLSGVSEAFF.

The rearrangement links TRBV18 to TRBJ2-7, with 12 bases identical to TRBD1. The CDR3 consists of 14 residues. V trimming: 6 bases; J trimming: 5 bases; junction bases outside the gene matches: 5. Germline lookup yields CDR1 KGHSH and CDR2 LQKENI. CDR3 sequence: CASSLGTGGDEQYF. In DNA form, the CDR3 reads TGTGCCAGCTCCCTCGGGACAGGGGGCGACGAGCAGTACTTC. The variable domain in full, completed from reference TRBV18 and TRBJ2-7, reads NAGVMQNPRHLVRRRGQEARLRCSPMKGHSHVYWYRQLPEEGLKFMVYLQKENIIDESGMPKERFSAEFPKEGPSILRIQQVVRGDSAAYFCASSLGTGGDEQYFGPGTRLTVT.

The rearrangement uses TRBV25-1 and TRBJ1-1, with a possible D match to TRBD1 (5 bases). This CDR3 has 16 residues. V shed 2 bases and J shed 1 base, with 14 bases lying between them. CDR1 and CDR2 from the germline V gene are MGHDK and SYGVNS. The CDR3 DNA reads as TGTGCCAGCAGTGAACGAAGGGGCGGTCAGAACACTGAAGCTTTCTTT. Protein sequence: CASSERRGGQNTEAFF.

This clone was found once. The rearrangement links TRBV6-1 to TRBJ2-5; tentatively, D is TRBD2 (6 bases). Germline V CDR1 and CDR2: MNHNS, SASEGT. The CDR3 covers 14 residues. Between the trimmed V and J ends, which lost 5 bases and 2 bases, there was a span of 12 bases. The CDR3 spells CASSPRGVQETQYF. CDR3 nucleotides: TGTGCCAGCAGTCCGCGCGGGGTACAAGAGACCCAGTACTTC.

The gene calls are TRBV10-3 and TRBJ1-6; perhaps TRBD1 as D (5 bases). The CDR3 is made up of 14 amino acids. The germline V gene has CDR1 ENHRY and CDR2 SYGVKD. Trimming took off 6 bases at V and 5 bases at J, with 11 bases between the two ends. The CDR3 DNA sequence: TGTGCCATCAGCGCCGGGACTAATAATTCACCCCTCCACTTT. Its translation: CAISAGTNNSPLHF.

J is TRBJ2-1 and V is TRBV19; 8 bases map to TRBD1. CDR1 is LNHDA and CDR2 is SQIVND in the germline V gene (reference sequence). The CDR3 length is 15 residues. The ends lost 3 bases at V and 3 bases at J; junction bases unmatched: 4. The CDR3 DNA reads TGTGCCAGTAGTATGACAGGGGAGGTCTACAATGAGCAGTTCTTC. Protein product: CASSMTGEVYNEQFF.

This chain connects TRBV5-6 to TRBJ1-5, with 9 nucleotides matching TRBD1. The CDR3 sequence is 14 residues long. V shed 5 bases, J shed 5 bases, and the junction held 5 bases outside the gene matches. Germline CDR1 and CDR2: SGHDT and YYEEEE. The CDR3 loop is CASSYRGRDQPQHF. CDR3 nucleotides: TGTGCCAGCAGTTACAGGGGGCGCGATCAGCCCCAGCATTTT.

The chain uses TRBV7-6 and TRBJ2-7, with 8 bases matching TRBD1. The CDR3 length is 16 residues. After removal of 2 bases from V and 3 bases from J, the junction contained 9 bases not matched to a gene. Germline V lookup: CDR1 SGHVS, CDR2 FNYEAQ. In DNA, the CDR3 is TGTGCCAGCAGCTTAACAACCCCCGGACAGGGCTACGAGCAGTACTTC. Residues: CASSLTTPGQGYEQYF.

The V and J genes are TRBV5-6 and TRBJ2-2; 10 bases are a match to TRBD2. This CDR3 is built from 19 residues. Germline CDR1 reads SGHDT; CDR2 reads YYEEEE. V trimming: 2 bases; J trimming: 0 bases; junction bases outside the gene matches: 10. The DNA of the CDR3 is TGTGCCAGCAGCTTCACTACTCTCCTAGCGGGGGCGAACACCGGGGAGCTGTTTTTT. Its protein is CASSFTTLLAGANTGELFF.